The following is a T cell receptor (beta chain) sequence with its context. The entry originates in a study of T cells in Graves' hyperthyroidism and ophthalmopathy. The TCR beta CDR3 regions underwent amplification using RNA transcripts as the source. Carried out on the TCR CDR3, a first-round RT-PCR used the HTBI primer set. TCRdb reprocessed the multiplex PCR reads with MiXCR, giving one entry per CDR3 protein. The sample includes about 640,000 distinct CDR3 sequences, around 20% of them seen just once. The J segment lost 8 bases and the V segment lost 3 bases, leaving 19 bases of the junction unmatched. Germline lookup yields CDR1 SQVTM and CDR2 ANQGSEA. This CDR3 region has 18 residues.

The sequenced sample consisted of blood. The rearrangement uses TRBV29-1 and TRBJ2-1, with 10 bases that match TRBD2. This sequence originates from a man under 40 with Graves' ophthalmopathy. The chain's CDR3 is CSVDPALFSGRAADEQFF. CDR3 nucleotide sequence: TGCAGCGTTGACCCGGCACTATTCAGCGGGAGGGCCGCAGATGAGCAGTTCTTC.